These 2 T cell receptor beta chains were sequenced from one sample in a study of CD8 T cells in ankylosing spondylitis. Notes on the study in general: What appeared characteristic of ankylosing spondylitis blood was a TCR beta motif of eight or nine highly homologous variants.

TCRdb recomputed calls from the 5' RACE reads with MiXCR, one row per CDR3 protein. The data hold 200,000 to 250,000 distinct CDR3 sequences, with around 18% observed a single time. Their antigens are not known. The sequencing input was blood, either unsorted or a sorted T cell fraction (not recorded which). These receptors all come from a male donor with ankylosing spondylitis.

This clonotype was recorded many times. This chain's CDR3 is CASSQTGYGPYNEQFF. In DNA form, the CDR3 reads TGTGCCAGCAGTCAGACGGGTTACGGGCCTTACAATGAGCAGTTCTTC. The chain couples TRBV28 to TRBJ2-1; D gene ambiguous. V was shortened by 5 bases and J by 4 bases, with 18 bases between the two germline ends. The germline V gene encodes CDR1 MDHEN and CDR2 SYDVKM. This CDR3 contains 16 residues.

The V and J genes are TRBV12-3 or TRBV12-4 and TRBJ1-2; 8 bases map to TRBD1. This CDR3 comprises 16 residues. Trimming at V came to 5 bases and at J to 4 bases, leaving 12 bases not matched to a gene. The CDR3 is CASSPQPGQGLYGYTF. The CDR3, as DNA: TGTGCCAGCAGTCCCCAACCCGGACAGGGACTCTATGGCTACACCTTC.